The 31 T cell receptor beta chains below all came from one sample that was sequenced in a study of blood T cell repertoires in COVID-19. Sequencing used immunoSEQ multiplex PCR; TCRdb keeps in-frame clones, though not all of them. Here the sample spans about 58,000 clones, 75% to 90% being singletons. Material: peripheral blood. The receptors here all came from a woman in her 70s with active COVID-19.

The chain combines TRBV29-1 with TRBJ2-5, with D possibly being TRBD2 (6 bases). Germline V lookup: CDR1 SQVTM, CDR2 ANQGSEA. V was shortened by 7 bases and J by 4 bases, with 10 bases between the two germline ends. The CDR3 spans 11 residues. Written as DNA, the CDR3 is TGCAGCGAGACTAGTCTAGAGACCCAGTACTTC. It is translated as CSETSLETQYF.

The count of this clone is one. CDR3 nucleotides: TGTGCCAGCAGTTTAGCGGACACACCGATCTACGAGCAGTACTTC. It encodes CASSLADTPIYEQYF. The rearrangement links TRBV28 to TRBJ2-7; maybe TRBD1 (5 bases). The V end was cut by 2 bases, the J end by 3 bases, with 14 bases between. The CDR3 extends over 15 amino acids. Per the germline V gene, CDR1 is MDHEN and CDR2 is SYDVKM. The whole variable domain, remainder taken from reference TRBV28 and TRBJ2-7, is DVKVTQSSRYLVKRTGEKVFLECVQDMDHENMFWYRQDPGLGLRLIYFSYDVKMKEKGDIPEGYSVSREKKERFSLILESASTNQTSMYLCASSLADTPIYEQYFGPGTRLTVT.

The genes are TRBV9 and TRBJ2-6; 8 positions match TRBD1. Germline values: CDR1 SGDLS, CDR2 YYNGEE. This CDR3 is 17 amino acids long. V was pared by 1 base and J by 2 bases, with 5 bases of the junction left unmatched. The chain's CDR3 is CASSVWAGQAGANVLTF. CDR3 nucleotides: TGTGCCAGCAGCGTATGGGCGGGACAGGCTGGGGCCAACGTCCTGACTTTC.

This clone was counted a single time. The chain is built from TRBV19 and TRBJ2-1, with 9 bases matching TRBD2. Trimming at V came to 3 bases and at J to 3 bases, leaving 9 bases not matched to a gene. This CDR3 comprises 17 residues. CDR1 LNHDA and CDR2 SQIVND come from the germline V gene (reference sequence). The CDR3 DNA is TGTGCCAGTAGTATCGGGGTATTAGCGGGAGTCTACAATGAGCAGTTCTTC. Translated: CASSIGVLAGVYNEQFF.

The CDR3: CASSQGGAGTEAFF. The CDR3 bases are TGTGCCAGCAGCCAAGGAGGGGCGGGGACTGAAGCTTTCTTT. V gene TRBV3-1 (or the pseudogene TRBV3-2) combines with J gene TRBJ1-1; perhaps TRBD1 as D (5 bases). V was trimmed by 1 base and J by 5 bases, leaving 11 bases between them. Germline V gene lookup returns CDR1 LGHDT and CDR2 YNNKEL (reference sequence). There are 14 residues in the CDR3.

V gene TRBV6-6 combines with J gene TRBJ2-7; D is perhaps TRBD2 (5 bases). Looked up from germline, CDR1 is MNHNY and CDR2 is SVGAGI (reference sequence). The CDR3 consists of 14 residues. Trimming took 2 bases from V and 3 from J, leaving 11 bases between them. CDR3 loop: CASSYESGYYEQYF. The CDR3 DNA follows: TGTGCCAGCAGTTACGAGAGCGGTTACTACGAGCAGTACTTC.

CDR3 sequence reads: CASSLVGGGRETQYF. CDR3 coding DNA: TGTGCCAGCAGCTTGGTGGGCGGGGGCCGGGAGACCCAGTACTTC. The J gene is TRBJ2-5, the V gene TRBV7-9; D perhaps matches TRBD2 (7 bases). CDR1 SEHNR and CDR2 FQNEAQ come from the germline V gene (reference sequence). V was clipped by 3 bases and J by 5 bases, with 16 bases between them. The CDR3 is 15 amino acids. Variable domain in full (rest from reference TRBV7-9 and TRBJ2-5): DTGVSQNPRHKITKRGQNVTFRCDPISEHNRLYWYRQTLGQGPEFLTYFQNEAQLEKSRLLSDRFSAERPKGSFSTLEIQRTEQGDSAMYLCASSLVGGGRETQYFGPGTRLLVL.

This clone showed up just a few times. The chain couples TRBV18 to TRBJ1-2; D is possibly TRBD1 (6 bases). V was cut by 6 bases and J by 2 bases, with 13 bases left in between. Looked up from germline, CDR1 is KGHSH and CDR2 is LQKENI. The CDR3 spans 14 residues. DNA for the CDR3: TGTGCCAGCTCCTCTGCTGGGGGCAACTATGGCTACACCTTC. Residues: CASSSAGGNYGYTF.

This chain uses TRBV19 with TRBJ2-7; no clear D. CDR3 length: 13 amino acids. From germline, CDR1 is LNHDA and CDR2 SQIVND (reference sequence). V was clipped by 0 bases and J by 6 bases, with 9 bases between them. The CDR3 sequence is CASSIEERPEQYF. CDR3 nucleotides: TGTGCCAGTAGTATAGAGGAGAGGCCCGAGCAGTACTTC.

The CDR3 loop is CASGEHGSYNEQFF. Here the CDR3 DNA reads TGTGCCAGCGGAGAACACGGCTCCTACAATGAGCAGTTCTTC. The rearrangement links TRBV19 to TRBJ2-1; D gene uncertain. Per germline, CDR1 LNHDA and CDR2 SQIVND (reference sequence). With 9 bases removed from V and 0 bases from J, the gap between germline ends came to 12 bases. The CDR3 sequence is 14 residues long.

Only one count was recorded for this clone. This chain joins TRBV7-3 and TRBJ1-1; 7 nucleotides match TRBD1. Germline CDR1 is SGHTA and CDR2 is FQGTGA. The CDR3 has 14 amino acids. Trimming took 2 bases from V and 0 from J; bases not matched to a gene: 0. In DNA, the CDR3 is TGTGCCAGCAGCTTAGACAGGGTGAACACTGAAGCTTTCTTT. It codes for CASSLDRVNTEAFF.

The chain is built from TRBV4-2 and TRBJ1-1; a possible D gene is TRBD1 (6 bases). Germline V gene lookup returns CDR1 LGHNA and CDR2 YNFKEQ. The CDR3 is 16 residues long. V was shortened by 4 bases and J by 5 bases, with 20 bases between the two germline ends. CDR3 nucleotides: TGTGCCAGCAGCCTGGAGGAAGACAGGCGAGGTACTGAAGCTTTCTTT. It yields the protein CASSLEEDRRGTEAFF.

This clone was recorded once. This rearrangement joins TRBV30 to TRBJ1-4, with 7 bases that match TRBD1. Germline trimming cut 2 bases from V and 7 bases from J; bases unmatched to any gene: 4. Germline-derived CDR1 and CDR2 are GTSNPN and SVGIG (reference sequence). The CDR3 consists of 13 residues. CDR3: CAWSIQGPEKLFF. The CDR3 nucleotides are TGTGCCTGGAGTATACAGGGGCCTGAAAAACTGTTTTTT.

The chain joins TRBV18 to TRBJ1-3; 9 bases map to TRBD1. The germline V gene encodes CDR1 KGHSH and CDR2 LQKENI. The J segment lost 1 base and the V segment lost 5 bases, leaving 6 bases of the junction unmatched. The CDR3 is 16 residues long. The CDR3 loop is CASSSGQGSSGNTIYF. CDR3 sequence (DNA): TGTGCCAGCTCATCAGGACAGGGGAGTTCTGGAAACACCATATATTTT.

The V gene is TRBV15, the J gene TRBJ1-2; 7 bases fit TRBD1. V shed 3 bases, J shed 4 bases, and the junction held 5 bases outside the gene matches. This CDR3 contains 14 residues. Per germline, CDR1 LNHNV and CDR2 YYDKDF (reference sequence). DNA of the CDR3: TGTGCCACCAGCAGGGGCCGGGACAGCTATGGCTACACCTTC. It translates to CATSRGRDSYGYTF.

The CDR3 spells CASTQNELRGNEQFF. CDR3 nucleotides: TGTGCCAGTACCCAAAACGAACTAAGGGGCAATGAGCAGTTCTTC. J is TRBJ2-1 and V is TRBV19, with D possibly matching TRBD1 (5 bases). Germline CDR1 LNHDA, CDR2 SQIVND (reference sequence). The CDR3 is 15 residues long. Trimming removed 7 bases from V and 6 bases from J, with 19 bases in between.

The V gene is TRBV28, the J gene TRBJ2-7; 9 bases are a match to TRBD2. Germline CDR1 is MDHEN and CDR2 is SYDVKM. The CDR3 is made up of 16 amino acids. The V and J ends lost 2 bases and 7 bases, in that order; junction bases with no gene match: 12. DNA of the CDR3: TGTGCCAGCAGTTTAGGGGAGCGGGAGGATCCGCGGGAGCAGTACTTC. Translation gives CASSLGEREDPREQYF.

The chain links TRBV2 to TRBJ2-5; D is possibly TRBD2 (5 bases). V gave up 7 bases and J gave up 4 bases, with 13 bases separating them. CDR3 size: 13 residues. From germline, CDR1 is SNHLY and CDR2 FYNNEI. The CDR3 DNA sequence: TGTGCCAGCAAGCTTGGGAGCAGAGAGACCCAGTACTTC. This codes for CASKLGSRETQYF.

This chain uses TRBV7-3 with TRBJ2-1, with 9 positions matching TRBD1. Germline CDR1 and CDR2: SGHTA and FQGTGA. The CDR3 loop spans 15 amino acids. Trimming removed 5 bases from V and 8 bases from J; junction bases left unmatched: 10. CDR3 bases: TGTGCCAGCAGCCCCGGGACAGGGAATAGGGATGAGCAGTTCTTC. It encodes CASSPGTGNRDEQFF.

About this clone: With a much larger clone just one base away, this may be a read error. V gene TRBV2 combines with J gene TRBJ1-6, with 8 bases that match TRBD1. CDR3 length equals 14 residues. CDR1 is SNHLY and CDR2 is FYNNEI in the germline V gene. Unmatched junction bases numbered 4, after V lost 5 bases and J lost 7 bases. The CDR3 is CASSSGTGNSPLHF. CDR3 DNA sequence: TGTGCCAGCAGTTCCGGGACAGGAAATTCACCCCTCCACTTT.

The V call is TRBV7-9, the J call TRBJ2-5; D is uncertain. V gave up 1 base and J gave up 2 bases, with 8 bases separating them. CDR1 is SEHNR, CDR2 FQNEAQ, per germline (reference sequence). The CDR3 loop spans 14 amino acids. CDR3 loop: CASSLVQLQETQYF. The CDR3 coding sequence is TGTGCCAGCAGCTTAGTACAGCTACAAGAGACCCAGTACTTC.

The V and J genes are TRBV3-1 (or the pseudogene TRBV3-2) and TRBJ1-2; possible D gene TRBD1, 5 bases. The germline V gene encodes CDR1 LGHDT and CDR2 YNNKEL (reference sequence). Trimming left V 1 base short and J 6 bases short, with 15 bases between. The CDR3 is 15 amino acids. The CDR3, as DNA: TGTGCCAGCAGCCAAGGAGCAGCAGGGCTACATGGCTACACCTTC. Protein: CASSQGAAGLHGYTF.

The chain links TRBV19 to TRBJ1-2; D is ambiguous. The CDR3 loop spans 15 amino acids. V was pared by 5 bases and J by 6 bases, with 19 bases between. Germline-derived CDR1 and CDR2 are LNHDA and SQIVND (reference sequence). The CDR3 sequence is CASSPQERFGDGYTF. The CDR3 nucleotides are TGTGCCAGTAGTCCTCAAGAAAGGTTCGGGGATGGCTACACCTTC.

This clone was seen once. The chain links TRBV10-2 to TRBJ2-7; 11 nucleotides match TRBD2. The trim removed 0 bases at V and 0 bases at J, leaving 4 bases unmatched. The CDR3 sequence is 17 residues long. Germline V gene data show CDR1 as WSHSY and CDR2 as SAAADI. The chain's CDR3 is CASSESGLAGHSYEQYF. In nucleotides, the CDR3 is TGCGCCAGCAGTGAGTCCGGACTAGCGGGCCACTCCTACGAGCAGTACTTC.

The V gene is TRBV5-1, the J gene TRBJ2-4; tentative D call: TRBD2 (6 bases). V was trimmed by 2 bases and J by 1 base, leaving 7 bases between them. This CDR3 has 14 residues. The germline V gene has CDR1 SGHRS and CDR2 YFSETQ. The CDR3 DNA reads TGCGCCAGCAGCTTCGGGGGTGCCAAAAACATTCAGTACTTC. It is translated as CASSFGGAKNIQYF. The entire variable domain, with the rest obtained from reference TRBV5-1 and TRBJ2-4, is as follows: KAGVTQTPRYLIKTRGQQVTLSCSPISGHRSVSWYQQTPGQGLQFLFEYFSETQRNKGNFPGRFSGRQFSNSRSEMNVSTLELGDSALYLCASSFGGAKNIQYFGAGTRLSVL.

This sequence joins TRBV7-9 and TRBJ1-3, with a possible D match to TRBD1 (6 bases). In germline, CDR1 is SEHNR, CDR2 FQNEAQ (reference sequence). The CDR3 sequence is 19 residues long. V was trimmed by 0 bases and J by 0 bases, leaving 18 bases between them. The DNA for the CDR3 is TGTGCCAGCAGCTTAGCGCGGGGGGCAACTACATTCTCTGGAAACACCATATATTTT. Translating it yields CASSLARGATTFSGNTIYF.

The CDR3 loop reads CASSQGGGSSYEQYF. The CDR3 DNA sequence: TGTGCCAGCAGCCAAGGGGGCGGGAGCTCCTACGAGCAGTACTTC. V usage is TRBV4-2 and J usage is TRBJ2-7; 7 bases fit TRBD2. Looked up from germline, CDR1 is LGHNA and CDR2 is YNFKEQ. After removal of 1 base from V and 0 bases from J, the junction contained 3 bases not matched to a gene. This CDR3 has 15 residues.

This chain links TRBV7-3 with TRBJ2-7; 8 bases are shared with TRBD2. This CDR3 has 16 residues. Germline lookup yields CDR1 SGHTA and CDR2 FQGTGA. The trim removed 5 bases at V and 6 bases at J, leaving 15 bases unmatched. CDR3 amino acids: CASSPEPGLGEIEQYF. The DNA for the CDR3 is TGTGCCAGCAGCCCGGAACCGGGACTAGGGGAGATCGAGCAGTACTTC.

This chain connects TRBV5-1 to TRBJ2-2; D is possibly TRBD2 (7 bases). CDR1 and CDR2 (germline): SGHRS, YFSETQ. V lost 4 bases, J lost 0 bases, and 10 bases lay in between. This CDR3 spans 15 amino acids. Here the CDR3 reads CASSERDTNTGELFF. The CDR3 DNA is TGCGCCAGCAGCGAGCGGGACACGAACACCGGGGAGCTGTTTTTT.

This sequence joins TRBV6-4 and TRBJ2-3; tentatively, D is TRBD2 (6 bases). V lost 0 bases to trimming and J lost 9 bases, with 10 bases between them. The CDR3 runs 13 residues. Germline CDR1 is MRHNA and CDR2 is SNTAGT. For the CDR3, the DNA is TGTGCCAGCAGTGACTCGGGTCTAGCGACGCAGTATTTT. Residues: CASSDSGLATQYF.

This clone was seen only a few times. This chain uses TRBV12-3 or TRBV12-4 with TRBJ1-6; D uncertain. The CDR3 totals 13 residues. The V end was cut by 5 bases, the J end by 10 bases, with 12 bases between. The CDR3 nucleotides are TGTGCCAGCAGTCGAGGGAATCGCTCACCCCTCCACTTT. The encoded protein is CASSRGNRSPLHF.